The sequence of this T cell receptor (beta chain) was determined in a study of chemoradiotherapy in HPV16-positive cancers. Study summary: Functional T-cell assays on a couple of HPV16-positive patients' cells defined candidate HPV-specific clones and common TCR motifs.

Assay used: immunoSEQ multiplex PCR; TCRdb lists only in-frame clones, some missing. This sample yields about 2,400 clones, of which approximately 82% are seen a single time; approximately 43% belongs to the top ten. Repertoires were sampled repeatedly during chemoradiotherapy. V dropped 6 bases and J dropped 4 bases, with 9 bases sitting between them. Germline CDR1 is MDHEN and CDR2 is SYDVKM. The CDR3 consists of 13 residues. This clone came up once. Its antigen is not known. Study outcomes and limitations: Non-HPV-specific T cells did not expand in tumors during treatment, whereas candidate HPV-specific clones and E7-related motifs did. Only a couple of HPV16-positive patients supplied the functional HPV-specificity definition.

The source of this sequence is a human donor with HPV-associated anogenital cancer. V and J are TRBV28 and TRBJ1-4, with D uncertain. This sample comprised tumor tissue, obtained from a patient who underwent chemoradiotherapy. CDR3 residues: CASRAQHNEKLFF. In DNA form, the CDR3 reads TGTGCCAGCAGGGCGCAGCATAATGAAAAACTGTTTTTT.